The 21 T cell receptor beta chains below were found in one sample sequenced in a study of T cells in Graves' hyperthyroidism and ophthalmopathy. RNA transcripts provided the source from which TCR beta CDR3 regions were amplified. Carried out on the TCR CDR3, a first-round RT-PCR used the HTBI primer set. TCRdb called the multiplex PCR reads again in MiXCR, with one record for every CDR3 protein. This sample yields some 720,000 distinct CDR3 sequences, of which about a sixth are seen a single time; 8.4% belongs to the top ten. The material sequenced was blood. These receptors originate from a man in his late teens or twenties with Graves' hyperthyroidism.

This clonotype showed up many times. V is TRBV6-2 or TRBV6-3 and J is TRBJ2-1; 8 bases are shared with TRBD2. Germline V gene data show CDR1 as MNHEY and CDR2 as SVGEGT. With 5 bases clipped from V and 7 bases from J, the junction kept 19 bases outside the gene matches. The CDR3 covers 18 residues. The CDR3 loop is CASSPGLARGPWGNEQFF. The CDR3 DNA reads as TGTGCCAGCAGTCCTGGACTAGCCCGGGGGCCGTGGGGGAATGAGCAGTTCTTC.

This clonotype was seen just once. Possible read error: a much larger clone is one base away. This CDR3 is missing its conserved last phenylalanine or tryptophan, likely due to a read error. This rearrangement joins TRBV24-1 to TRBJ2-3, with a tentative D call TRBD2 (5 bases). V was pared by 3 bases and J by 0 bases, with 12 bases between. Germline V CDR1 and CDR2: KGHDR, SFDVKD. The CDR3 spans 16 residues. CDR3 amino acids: CATSDPRGGSTDTQYL. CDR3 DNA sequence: TGTGCCACCAGTGATCCGCGAGGCGGGAGCACAGATACGCAGTATCTT.

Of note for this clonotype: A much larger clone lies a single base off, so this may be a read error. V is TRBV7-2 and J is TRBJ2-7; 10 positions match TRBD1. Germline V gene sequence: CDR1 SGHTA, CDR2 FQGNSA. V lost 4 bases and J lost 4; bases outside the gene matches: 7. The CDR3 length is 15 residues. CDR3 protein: CASSSGTGAGYEQYF. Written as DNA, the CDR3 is TGTGCCAGCAGCTCCGGGACAGGGGCGGGGTACGAGCAGTACTTC. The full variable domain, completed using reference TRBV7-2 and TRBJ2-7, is GAGVSQSPSNKVTEKGKDVELRCDPISGHTALYWYRQSLGQGLEFLIYFQGNSAPDKSGLPSDRFSAERTGGSVSTLTIQRTQQEDSAVYLCASSSGTGAGYEQYFGPGTRLTVT.

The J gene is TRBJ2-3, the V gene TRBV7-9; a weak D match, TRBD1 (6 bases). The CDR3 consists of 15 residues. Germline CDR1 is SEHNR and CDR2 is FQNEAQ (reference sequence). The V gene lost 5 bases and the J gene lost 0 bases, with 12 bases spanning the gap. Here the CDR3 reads CASSKRTDSTDTQYF. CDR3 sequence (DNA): TGTGCCAGCAGCAAAAGGACAGATAGCACAGATACGCAGTATTTT.

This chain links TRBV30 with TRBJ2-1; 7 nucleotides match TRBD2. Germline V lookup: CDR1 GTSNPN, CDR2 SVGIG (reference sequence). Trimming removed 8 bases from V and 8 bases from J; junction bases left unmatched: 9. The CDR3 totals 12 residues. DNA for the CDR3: TGTGCCGTCACTCACCTAGCGGATGAGCAGTTCTTC. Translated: CAVTHLADEQFF.

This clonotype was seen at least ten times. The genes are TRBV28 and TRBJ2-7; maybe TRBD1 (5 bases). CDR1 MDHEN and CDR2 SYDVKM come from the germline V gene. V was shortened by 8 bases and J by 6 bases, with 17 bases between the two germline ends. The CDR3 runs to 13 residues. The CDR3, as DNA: TGTGCCAGCGGGGCAGCTCCGGTGTTCGAGCAGTACTTC. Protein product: CASGAAPVFEQYF.

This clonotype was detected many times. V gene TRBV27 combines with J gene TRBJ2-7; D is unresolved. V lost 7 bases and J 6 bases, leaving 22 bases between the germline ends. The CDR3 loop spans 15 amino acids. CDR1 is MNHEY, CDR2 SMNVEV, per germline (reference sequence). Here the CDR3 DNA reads TGTGCCAGCACCTCCTCACGGAGCCGGTGGAGCGAGCAGTACTTC. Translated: CASTSSRSRWSEQYF.

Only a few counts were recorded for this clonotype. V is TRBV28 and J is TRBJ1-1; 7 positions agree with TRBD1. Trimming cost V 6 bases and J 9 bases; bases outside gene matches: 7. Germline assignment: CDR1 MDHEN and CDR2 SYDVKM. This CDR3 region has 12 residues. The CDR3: CASSPQGFQAFF. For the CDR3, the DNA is TGTGCCAGCAGCCCACAGGGGTTTCAAGCTTTCTTT.

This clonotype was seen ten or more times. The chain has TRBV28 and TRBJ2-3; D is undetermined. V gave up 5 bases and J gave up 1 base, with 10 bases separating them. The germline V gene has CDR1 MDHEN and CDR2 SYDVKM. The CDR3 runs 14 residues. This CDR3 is CASSPQPGTDTQYF. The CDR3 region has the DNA TGTGCCAGCAGTCCCCAGCCGGGCACAGATACGCAGTATTTT.

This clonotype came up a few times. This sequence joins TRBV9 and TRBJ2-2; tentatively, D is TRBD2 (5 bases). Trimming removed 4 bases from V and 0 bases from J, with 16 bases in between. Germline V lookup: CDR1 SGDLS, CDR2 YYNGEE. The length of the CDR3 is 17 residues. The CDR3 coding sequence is TGTGCCAGCAGCCCACCGGTGCAGGAGGCGAACACCGGGGAGCTGTTTTTT. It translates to CASSPPVQEANTGELFF. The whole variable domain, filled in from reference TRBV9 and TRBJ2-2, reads DSGVTQTPKHLITATGQRVTLRCSPRSGDLSVYWYQQSLDQGLQFLIQYYNGEERAKGNILERFSAQQFPDLHSELNLSSLELGDSALYFCASSPPVQEANTGELFFGEGSRLTVL.

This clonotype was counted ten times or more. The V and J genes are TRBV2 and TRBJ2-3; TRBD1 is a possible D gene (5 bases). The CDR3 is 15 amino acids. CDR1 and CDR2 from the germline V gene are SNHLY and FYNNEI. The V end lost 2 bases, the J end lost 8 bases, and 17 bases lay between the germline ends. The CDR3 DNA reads TGTGCCAGCAGTGAACTTCAGGGCCGGTCGGGTACGCAGTATTTT. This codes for CASSELQGRSGTQYF. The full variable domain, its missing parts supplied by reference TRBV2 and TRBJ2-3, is EPEVTQTPSHQVTQMGQEVILRCVPISNHLYFYWYRQILGQKVEFLVSFYNNEISEKSEIFDDQFSVERPDGSNFTLKIRSTKLEDSAMYFCASSELQGRSGTQYFGPGTRLTVL.

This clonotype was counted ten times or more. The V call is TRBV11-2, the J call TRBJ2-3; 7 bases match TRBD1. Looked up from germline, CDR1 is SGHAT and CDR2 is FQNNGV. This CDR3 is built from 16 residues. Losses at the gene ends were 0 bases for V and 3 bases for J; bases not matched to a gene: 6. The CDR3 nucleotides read TGTGCCAGCAGCTTAGAGACAGGGTATATAACAGATACGCAGTATTTT. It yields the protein CASSLETGYITDTQYF.

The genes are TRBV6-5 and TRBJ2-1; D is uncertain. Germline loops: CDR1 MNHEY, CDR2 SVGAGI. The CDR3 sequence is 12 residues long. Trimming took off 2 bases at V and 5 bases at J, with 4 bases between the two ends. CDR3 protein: CASSYPNNEQFF. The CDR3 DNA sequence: TGTGCCAGCAGTTACCCTAACAATGAGCAGTTCTTC.

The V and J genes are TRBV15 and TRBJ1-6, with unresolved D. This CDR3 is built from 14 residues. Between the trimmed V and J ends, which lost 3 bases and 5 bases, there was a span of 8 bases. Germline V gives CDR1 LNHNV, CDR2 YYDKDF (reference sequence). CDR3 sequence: CATSRAPNNSPLHF. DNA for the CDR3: TGTGCCACCAGCAGGGCACCAAATAATTCACCCCTCCACTTT. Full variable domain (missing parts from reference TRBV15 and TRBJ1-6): DAMVIQNPRYQVTQFGKPVTLSCSQTLNHNVMYWYQQKSSQAPKLLFHYYDKDFNNEADTPDNFQSRRPNTSFCFLDIRSPGLGDTAMYLCATSRAPNNSPLHFGNGTRLTVT.

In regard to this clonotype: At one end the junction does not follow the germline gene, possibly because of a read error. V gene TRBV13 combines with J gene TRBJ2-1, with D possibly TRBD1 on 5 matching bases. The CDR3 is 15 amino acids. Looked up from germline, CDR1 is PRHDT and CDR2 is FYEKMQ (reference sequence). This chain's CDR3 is CAGSRDLRAYNEQFF. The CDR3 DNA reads TGTGCCGGCAGCCGAGACCTCAGGGCCTACAATGAGCAGTTCTTC.

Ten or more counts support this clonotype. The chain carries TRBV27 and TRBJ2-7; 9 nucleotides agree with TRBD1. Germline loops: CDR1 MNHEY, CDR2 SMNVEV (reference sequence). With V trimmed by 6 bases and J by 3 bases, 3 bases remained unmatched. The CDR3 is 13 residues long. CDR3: CASRPTGGYEQYF. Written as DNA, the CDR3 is TGTGCCAGCAGACCGACAGGGGGCTACGAGCAGTACTTC.

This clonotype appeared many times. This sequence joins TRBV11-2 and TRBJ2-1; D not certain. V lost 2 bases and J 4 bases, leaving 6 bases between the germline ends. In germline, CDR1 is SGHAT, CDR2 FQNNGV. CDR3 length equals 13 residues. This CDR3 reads CASSLTVYNEQFF. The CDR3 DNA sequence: TGTGCCAGCAGCTTAACGGTGTACAATGAGCAGTTCTTC. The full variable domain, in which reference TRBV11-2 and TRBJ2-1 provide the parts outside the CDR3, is EAGVAQSPRYKIIEKRQSVAFWCNPISGHATLYWYQQILGQGPKLLIQFQNNGVVDDSQLPKDRFSAERLKGVDSTLKIQPAKLEDSAVYLCASSLTVYNEQFFGPGTRLTVL.

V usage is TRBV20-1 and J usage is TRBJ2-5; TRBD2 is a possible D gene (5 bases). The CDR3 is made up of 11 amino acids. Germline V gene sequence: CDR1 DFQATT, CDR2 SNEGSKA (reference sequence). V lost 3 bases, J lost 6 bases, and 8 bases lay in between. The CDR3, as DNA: TGCAGTGCTAGGGGAGTGAAGACCCAGTACTTC. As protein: CSARGVKTQYF.

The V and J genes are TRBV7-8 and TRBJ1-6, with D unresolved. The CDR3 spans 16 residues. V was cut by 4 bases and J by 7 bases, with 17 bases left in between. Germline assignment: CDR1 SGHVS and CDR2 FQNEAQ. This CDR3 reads CASSYSDALRNSPLHF. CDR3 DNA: TGTGCCAGCAGCTACTCGGACGCCTTAAGGAATTCACCCCTCCACTTT. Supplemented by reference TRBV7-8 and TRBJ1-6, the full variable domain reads GAGVSQSPRYKVAKRGQDVALRCDPISGHVSLFWYQQALGQGPEFLTYFQNEAQLDKSGLPSDRFFAERPEGSVSTLKIQRTQQEDSAVYLCASSYSDALRNSPLHFGNGTRLTVT.

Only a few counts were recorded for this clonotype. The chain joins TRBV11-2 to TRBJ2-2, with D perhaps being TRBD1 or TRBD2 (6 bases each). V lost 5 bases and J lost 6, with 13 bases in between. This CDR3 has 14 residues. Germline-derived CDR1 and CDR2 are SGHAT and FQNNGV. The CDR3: CASSARRGPGELFF. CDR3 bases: TGTGCCAGCAGCGCCCGACGGGGGCCCGGGGAGCTGTTTTTT.

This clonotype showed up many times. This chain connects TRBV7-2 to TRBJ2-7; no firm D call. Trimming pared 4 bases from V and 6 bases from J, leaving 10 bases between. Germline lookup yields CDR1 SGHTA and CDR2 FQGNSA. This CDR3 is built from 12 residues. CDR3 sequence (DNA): TGTGCCAGCAGCTCCAGATCCGGCGAGCAGTACTTC. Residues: CASSSRSGEQYF.